This TCR beta chain came from a study of T cell responses to AZD1222 COVID-19 vaccine. Overall study results and limits: Targets within unmutated variant regions were reportedly found for nearly half of spike-specific TCRs. Spike-specific TCR depth and breadth grew after two AZD1222 doses.

The CDR3 covers 14 residues. The V and J ends lost 7 bases and 5 bases, in that order; junction bases with no gene match: 8. Germline-derived CDR1 and CDR2 are LGHNT and FRNRAP. Sequenced by immunoSEQ multiplex PCR; TCRdb stores in-frame clones only, minus some. Among 150,000 or so clones listed, about nine tenths were seen once. Remarks on this clone: Its matching antigen is unknown.

The sequence was collected from an adult who received the AZD1222 COVID-19 vaccine. This chain connects TRBV12-5 to TRBJ2-5; 9 bases align to TRBD2. The material sequenced was peripheral blood, taken 28 days after the second AZD1222 dose. Here the CDR3 reads CASAEVAGVETQYF. The DNA for the CDR3 is TGTGCTAGTGCCGAAGTAGCGGGAGTGGAGACCCAGTACTTC.